This TCR beta chain appears in the sequencing data of a study of blood T cells in healthy people across ages. Study-wide findings and caveats: Long-lived donors had more naive CD4+ cells and higher diversity than aged donors. Correlation between TCR beta diversity and naive T cell percentage was strong.

CDR3 length: 12 residues. V lost 3 bases to trimming and J lost 6 bases, with 5 bases between them. The germline gives CDR1 SGHVS, CDR2 FQNEAQ. Through a sample-barcoded 5' primer and a J-beta primer mix, a second PCR was run for roughly 6 to 12 cycles. All samples gave at least 2.5 million CDR3-containing paired-end reads. MiXCR was run by TCRdb on the 5' RACE reads, yielding one entry per CDR3 protein. Seen here are about 680,000 distinct CDR3 sequences, approximately 50% observed once, and the top ten hold around a third. Each sample had at least 7 million PBMCs isolated. This clonotype was detected only a few times. What it binds is unknown.

This chain uses TRBV7-8 with TRBJ2-2; D gene uncertain. The sequencing input was blood. The sequence was obtained from a woman aged 55-70 years in good health. CDR3 sequence: CASSLVPGELFF. As DNA, the CDR3 is TGTGCCAGCAGCTTGGTACCCGGGGAGCTGTTTTTT.